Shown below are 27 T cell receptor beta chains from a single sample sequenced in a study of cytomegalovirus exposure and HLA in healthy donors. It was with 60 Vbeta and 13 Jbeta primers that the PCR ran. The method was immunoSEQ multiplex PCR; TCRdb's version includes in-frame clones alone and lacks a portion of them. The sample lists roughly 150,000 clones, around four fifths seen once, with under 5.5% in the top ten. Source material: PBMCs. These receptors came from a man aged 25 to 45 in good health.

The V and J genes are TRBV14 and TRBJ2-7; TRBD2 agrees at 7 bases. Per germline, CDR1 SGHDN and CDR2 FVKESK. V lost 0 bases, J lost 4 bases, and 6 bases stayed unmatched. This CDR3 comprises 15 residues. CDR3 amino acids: CASSQDWGAGYEQYF. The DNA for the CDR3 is TGTGCCAGCAGCCAAGATTGGGGAGCGGGGTACGAGCAGTACTTC.

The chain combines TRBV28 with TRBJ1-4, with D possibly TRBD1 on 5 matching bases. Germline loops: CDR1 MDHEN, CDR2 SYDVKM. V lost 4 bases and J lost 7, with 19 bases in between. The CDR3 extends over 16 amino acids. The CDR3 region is CASSSSPWRGSEKLFF. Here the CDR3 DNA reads TGTGCCAGCAGTTCAAGTCCCTGGAGGGGAAGTGAAAAACTGTTTTTT.

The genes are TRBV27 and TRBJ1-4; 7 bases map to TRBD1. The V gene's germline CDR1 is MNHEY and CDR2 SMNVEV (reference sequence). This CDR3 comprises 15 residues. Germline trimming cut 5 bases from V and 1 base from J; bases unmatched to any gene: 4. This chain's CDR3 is CASSPHRGTNEKLFF. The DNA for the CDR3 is TGTGCCAGCAGTCCCCACAGGGGAACTAATGAAAAACTGTTTTTT.

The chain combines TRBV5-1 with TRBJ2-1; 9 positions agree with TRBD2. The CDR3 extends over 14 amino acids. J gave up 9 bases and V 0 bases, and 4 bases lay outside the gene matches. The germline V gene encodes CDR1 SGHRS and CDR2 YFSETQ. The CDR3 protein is CASSLGGSGGEQFF. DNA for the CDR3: TGCGCCAGCAGCTTGGGTGGTAGCGGGGGTGAGCAGTTCTTC.

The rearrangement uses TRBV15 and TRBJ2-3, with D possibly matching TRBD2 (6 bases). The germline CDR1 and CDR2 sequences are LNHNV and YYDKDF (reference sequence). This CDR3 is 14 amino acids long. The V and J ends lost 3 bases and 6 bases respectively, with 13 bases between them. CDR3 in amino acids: CATSRDYGQDTQYF. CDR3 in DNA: TGTGCCACCAGCAGGGACTACGGTCAGGATACGCAGTATTTT.

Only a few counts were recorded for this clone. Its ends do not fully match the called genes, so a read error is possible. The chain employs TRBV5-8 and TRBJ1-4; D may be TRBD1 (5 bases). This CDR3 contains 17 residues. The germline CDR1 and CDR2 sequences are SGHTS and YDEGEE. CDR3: CASTLGGLLTGDEKLFF. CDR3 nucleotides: TGTGCCAGCACCTTGGGGGGACTACTAACAGGTGATGAAAAACTGTTTTTT.

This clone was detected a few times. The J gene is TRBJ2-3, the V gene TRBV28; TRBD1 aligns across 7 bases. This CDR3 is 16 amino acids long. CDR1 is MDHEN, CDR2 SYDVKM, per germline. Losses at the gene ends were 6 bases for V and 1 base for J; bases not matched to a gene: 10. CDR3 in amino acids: CASSPPVGQGTDTQYF. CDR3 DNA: TGTGCCAGCAGCCCCCCAGTCGGACAGGGCACAGATACGCAGTATTTT.

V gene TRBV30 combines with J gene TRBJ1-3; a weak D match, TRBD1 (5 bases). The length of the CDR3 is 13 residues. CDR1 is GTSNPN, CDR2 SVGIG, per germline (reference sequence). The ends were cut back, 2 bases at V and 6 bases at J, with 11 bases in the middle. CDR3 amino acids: CAWSLGRINTIYF. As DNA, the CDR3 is TGTGCCTGGAGTCTGGGGCGCATAAACACCATATATTTT.

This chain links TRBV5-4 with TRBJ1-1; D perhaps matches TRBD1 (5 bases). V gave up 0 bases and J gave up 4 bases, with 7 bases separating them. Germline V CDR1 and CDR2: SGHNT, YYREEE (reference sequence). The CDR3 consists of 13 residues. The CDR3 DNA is TGTGCCAGCAGCTTGGATAGGGGCACTGAAGCTTTCTTT. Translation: CASSLDRGTEAFF.

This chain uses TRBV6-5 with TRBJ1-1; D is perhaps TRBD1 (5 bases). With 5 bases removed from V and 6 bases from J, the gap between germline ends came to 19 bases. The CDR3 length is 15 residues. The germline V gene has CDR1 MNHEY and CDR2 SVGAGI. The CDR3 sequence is CASSPLQGIVSEAFF. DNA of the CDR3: TGTGCCAGCAGTCCCCTGCAGGGTATCGTATCTGAAGCTTTCTTT.

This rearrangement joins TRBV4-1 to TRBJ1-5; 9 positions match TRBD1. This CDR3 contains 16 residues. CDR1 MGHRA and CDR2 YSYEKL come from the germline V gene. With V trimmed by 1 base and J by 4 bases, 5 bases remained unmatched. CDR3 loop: CASSQGGQGMNQPQHF. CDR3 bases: TGCGCCAGCAGCCAAGGAGGACAGGGGATGAATCAGCCCCAGCATTTT.

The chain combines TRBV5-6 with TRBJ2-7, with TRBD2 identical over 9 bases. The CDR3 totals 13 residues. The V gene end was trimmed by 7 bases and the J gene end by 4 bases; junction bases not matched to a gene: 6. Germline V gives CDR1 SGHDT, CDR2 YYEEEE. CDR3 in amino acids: CASRIAGAYEQYF. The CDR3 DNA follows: TGTGCCAGCCGAATAGCGGGGGCTTACGAGCAGTACTTC.

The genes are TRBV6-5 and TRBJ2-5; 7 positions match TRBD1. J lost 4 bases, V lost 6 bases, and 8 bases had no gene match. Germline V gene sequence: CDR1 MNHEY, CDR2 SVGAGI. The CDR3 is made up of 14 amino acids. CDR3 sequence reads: CASRNRGRGETQYF. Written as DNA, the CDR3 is TGTGCCAGCAGGAACAGGGGCCGGGGAGAGACCCAGTACTTC.

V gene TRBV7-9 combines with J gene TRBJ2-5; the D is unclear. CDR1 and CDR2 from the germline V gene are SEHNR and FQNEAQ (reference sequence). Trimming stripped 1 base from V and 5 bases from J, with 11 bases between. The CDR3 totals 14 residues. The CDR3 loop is CASSLGVSFETQYF. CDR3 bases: TGTGCCAGCAGCTTAGGGGTTAGCTTTGAGACCCAGTACTTC.

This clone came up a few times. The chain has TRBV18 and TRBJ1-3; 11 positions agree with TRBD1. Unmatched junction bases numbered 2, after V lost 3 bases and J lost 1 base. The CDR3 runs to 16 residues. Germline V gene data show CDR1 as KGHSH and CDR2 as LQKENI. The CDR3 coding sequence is TGTGCCAGCTCACCGGGACAGGGGGATTCTGGAAACACCATATATTTT. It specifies CASSPGQGDSGNTIYF.

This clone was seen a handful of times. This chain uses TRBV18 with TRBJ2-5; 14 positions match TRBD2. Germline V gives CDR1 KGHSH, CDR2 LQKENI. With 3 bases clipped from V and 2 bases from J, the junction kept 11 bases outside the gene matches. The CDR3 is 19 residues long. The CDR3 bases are TGTGCCAGCTCACCCTTTCCTCCGACTAGCGGGAGGGCTCAAGAGACCCAGTACTTC. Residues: CASSPFPPTSGRAQETQYF.

CDR3 protein: CASSPPHLAGYGEQYF. DNA for the CDR3: TGTGCCAGCAGCCCACCTCACTTAGCGGGATACGGCGAGCAGTACTTC. The chain links TRBV28 to TRBJ2-7, with 8 bases that match TRBD2. CDR3 length: 16 amino acids. The J segment lost 6 bases and the V segment lost 6 bases, leaving 16 bases of the junction unmatched. Germline assignment: CDR1 MDHEN and CDR2 SYDVKM.

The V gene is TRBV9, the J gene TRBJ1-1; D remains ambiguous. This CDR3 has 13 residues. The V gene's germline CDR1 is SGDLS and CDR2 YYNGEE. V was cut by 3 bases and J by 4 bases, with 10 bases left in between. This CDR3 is CASSGSRGTEAFF. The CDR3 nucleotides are TGTGCCAGCAGCGGAAGTCGGGGCACTGAAGCTTTCTTT.

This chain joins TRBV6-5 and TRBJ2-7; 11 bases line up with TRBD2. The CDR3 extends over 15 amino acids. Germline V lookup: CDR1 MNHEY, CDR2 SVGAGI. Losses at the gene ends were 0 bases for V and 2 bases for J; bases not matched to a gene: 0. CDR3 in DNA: TGTGCCAGCAGTTACTCTAGCGGGAGGGCCTACGAGCAGTACTTC. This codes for CASSYSSGRAYEQYF.

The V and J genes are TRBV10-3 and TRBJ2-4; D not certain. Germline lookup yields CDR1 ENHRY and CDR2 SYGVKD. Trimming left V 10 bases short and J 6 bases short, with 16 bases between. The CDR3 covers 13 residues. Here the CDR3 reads CATSTETGNIQYF. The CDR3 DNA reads TGTGCCACCTCCACAGAGACCGGAAACATTCAGTACTTC.

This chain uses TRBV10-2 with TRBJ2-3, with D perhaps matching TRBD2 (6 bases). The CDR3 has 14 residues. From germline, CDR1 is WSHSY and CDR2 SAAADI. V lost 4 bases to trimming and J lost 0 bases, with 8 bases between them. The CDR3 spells CASSVAGSTDTQYF. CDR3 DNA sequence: TGCGCCAGCAGTGTTGCGGGGAGCACAGATACGCAGTATTTT.

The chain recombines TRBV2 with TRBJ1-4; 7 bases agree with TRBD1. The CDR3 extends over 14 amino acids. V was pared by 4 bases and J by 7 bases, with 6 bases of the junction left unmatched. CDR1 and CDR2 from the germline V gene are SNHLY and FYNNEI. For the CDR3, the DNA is TGTGCCAGCAGTGTACAGGGGAGGCGTGAAAAACTGTTTTTT. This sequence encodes CASSVQGRREKLFF.

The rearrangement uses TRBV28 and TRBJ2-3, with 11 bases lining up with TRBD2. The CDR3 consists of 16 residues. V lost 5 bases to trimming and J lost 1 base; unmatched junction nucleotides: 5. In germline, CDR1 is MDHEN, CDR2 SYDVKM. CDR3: CASSPLSGRGTDTQYF. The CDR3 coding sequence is TGTGCCAGCAGTCCCCTTAGCGGGAGGGGCACAGATACGCAGTATTTT.

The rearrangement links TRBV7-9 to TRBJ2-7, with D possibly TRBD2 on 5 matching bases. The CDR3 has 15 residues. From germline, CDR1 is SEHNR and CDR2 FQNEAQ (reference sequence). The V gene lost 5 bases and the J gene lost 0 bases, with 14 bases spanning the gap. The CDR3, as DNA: TGTGCCAGCAGCGAGGGTGTGGGGAGCTCCTACGAGCAGTACTTC. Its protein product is CASSEGVGSSYEQYF.

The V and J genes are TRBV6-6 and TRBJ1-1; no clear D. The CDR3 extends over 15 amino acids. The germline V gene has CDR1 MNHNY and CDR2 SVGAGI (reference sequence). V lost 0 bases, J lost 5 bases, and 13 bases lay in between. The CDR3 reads CASSYSRSSGTEAFF. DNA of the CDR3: TGTGCCAGCAGTTACTCTAGGTCCTCGGGAACTGAAGCTTTCTTT.

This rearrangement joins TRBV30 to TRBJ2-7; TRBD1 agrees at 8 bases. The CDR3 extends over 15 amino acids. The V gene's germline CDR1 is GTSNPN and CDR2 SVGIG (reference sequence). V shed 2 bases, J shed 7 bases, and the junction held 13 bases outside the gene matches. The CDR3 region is CAWSSGGDLGGEQYF. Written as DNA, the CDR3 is TGTGCCTGGAGTTCAGGGGGCGACCTGGGCGGAGAGCAGTACTTC.

DNA of the CDR3: TGTGCCAGCAGTCCCCGTGAGGGGGCGAGGGGCTACACCTTC. It yields the protein CASSPREGARGYTF. The chain links TRBV28 to TRBJ1-2; 7 bases are shared with TRBD1. Germline V lookup: CDR1 MDHEN, CDR2 SYDVKM. J lost 8 bases, V lost 5 bases, and 11 bases had no gene match. This CDR3 spans 14 amino acids.